One sample yielded the 30 T cell receptor beta chains listed below, sequenced in a study of T cells after yellow fever vaccination. Via MiXCR, TCRdb re-called the 5' RACE reads, giving one row per CDR3 protein. The top ten clones hold more than 35% of a sample with about 68,000 distinct CDR3 sequences, over 6.5% of them seen once. Sequencing used CD8+ T cells sorted from PBMCs, obtained 45 days after the first yellow fever vaccination. The receptors originated from a man younger than 35 who received the YFV17D yellow fever vaccine.

In its sample, this clonotype was seen many times. The rearrangement joins TRBV6-1 to TRBJ2-1; TRBD2 aligns across 14 bases. This CDR3 is 13 amino acids long. With 10 bases clipped from V and 8 bases from J, the junction kept 4 bases outside the gene matches. CDR1 and CDR2 from the germline V gene are MNHNS and SASEGT. The CDR3 DNA reads TGTGCCATCGGGACTAGCGGGGGCTATGAGCAGTTCTTC. Residues: CAIGTSGGYEQFF.

This chain uses TRBV25-1 with TRBJ1-2; D gene uncertain. The germline gives CDR1 MGHDK, CDR2 SYGVNS. V lost 10 bases and J 3 bases, leaving 12 bases between the germline ends. The CDR3 has 12 residues. The CDR3 nucleotides read TGTGCCACCTCCGGGCGGGACTATGGCTACACCTTC. This sequence encodes CATSGRDYGYTF.

This chain connects TRBV15 to TRBJ2-7; D call uncertain. Germline CDR1 reads LNHNV; CDR2 reads YYDKDF (reference sequence). The V and J ends lost 3 bases and 2 bases respectively, with 11 bases between them. This CDR3 has 14 residues. CDR3 sequence (DNA): TGTGCCACCAGCAGTAGGCCCCGGGCCTACGAGCAGTACTTC. It is translated as CATSSRPRAYEQYF.

This clonotype has a handful of counts. The chain employs TRBV19 and TRBJ1-1; D not resolved. Germline V gene sequence: CDR1 LNHDA, CDR2 SQIVND (reference sequence). The CDR3 loop spans 12 amino acids. V was trimmed by 6 bases and J by 1 base, leaving 6 bases between them. CDR3 loop: CASSPANTEAFF. The CDR3, as DNA: TGTGCCAGTAGCCCGGCGAACACTGAAGCTTTCTTT.

The chain links TRBV6-5 to TRBJ2-1; D not resolved. Germline V gene sequence: CDR1 MNHEY, CDR2 SVGAGI. The ends were cut back, 1 base at V and 2 bases at J, with 15 bases in the middle. The CDR3 spans 17 residues. The CDR3 is CASSYYDPSPTYNEQFF. The CDR3 coding sequence is TGTGCCAGCAGTTACTATGATCCCTCCCCTACCTACAATGAGCAGTTCTTC.

V gene TRBV6-1 combines with J gene TRBJ2-7, with D tentatively TRBD1 or TRBD2 (5 bases each). The CDR3 runs 14 residues. Trimming left V 5 bases short and J 2 bases short, with 13 bases between. CDR1 and CDR2 (germline): MNHNS, SASEGT. The CDR3 nucleotides are TGTGCCAGCAGTACCGGGGCCATACCCTACGAGCAGTACTTC. Amino acid sequence: CASSTGAIPYEQYF.

This clonotype was recorded many times. The chain's CDR3 is CASSLRVNTEAFF. The CDR3, as DNA: TGCGCCAGCAGCTTGAGAGTGAACACTGAAGCTTTCTTT. This chain joins TRBV5-1 and TRBJ1-1; D call uncertain. V was trimmed by 1 base and J by 0 bases, leaving 4 bases between them. CDR1 and CDR2 from the germline V gene are SGHRS and YFSETQ. The CDR3 is 13 residues long. Combining the CDR3 with reference TRBV5-1 and TRBJ1-1 gives the whole variable domain KAGVTQTPRYLIKTRGQQVTLSCSPISGHRSVSWYQQTPGQGLQFLFEYFSETQRNKGNFPGRFSGRQFSNSRSEMNVSTLELGDSALYLCASSLRVNTEAFFGQGTRLTVV.

The CDR3 reads CASSLEPPGEPGYNEQFF. The CDR3 DNA reads as TGTGCCAGCAGCCTCGAACCCCCCGGGGAGCCGGGATACAATGAGCAGTTCTTC. The V gene is TRBV6-5, the J gene TRBJ2-1, with TRBD2 as a possible D gene (5 bases). The germline V and J ends were trimmed by 6 bases and 4 bases, with 25 bases remaining between them. Germline values: CDR1 MNHEY, CDR2 SVGAGI. The CDR3 runs 18 residues.

This clonotype was observed at least ten times. The chain has TRBV24-1 and TRBJ2-5; unclear D gene. Trimming pared 1 base from V and 1 base from J, leaving 6 bases between. Germline V gene lookup returns CDR1 KGHDR and CDR2 SFDVKD. This CDR3 has 14 amino acids. CDR3 bases: TGTGCCACCAGTGATTTAACCAGCCAAGAGACCCAGTACTTC. Translated, it gives CATSDLTSQETQYF.

This clonotype was detected many times. The gene calls are TRBV20-1 and TRBJ2-5; 11 bases align to TRBD2. CDR1 and CDR2 (germline): DFQATT, SNEGSKA (reference sequence). This CDR3 is 14 amino acids long. Unmatched junction bases numbered 10, after V lost 6 bases and J lost 7 bases. CDR3 region: CSASTGTSGPTQYF. CDR3 coding DNA: TGCAGTGCGAGCACCGGGACTAGCGGCCCGACCCAGTACTTC.

J is TRBJ1-1 and V is TRBV30, with D possibly TRBD1 on 6 matching bases. This CDR3 spans 15 amino acids. CDR1 GTSNPN and CDR2 SVGIG come from the germline V gene (reference sequence). Trimming took off 4 bases at V and 4 bases at J, with 19 bases between the two ends. The DNA of the CDR3 is TGTGCCTGGACCCCGGGGGCCAACGGAGCCACTGAAGCTTTCTTT. Its translation: CAWTPGANGATEAFF.

J is TRBJ1-2 and V is TRBV9; 7 bases map to TRBD1. Looked up from germline, CDR1 is SGDLS and CDR2 is YYNGEE. J was trimmed by 8 bases and V by 2 bases; bases with no gene match: 9. The CDR3 is 14 amino acids. The CDR3: CASSVSRDRSGYTF. The CDR3, as DNA: TGTGCCAGCAGCGTCTCGCGGGACAGAAGCGGCTACACCTTC.

This clonotype was seen repeatedly, ten times or more. The chain combines TRBV5-5 with TRBJ2-3; D is ambiguous. Germline V lookup: CDR1 SGHKS, CDR2 YYEKEE (reference sequence). The CDR3 is 14 amino acids. The V end lost 0 bases, the J end lost 3 bases, and 8 bases lay between the germline ends. The DNA of the CDR3 is TGTGCCAGCAGCTTGGAGGCGAGGACAGATACGCAGTATTTT. Protein: CASSLEARTDTQYF.

This clonotype was seen many times. V usage is TRBV28 and J usage is TRBJ2-1, with D perhaps given as TRBD1 or TRBD2 (5 bases each). Germline V gene sequence: CDR1 MDHEN, CDR2 SYDVKM. Trimming took 5 bases from V and 6 from J, leaving 17 bases between them. The CDR3 is 15 residues long. The CDR3, as DNA: TGTGCCAGCAGTCCCCGGGGCGTCAATCCCAATGAGCAGTTCTTC. This gives the protein CASSPRGVNPNEQFF.

This clonotype was detected many times. V usage is TRBV7-2 and J usage is TRBJ2-5; 12 nucleotides line up with TRBD2. The CDR3 covers 17 residues. Germline lookup yields CDR1 SGHTA and CDR2 FQGNSA. Losses at the gene ends were 0 bases for V and 5 bases for J; bases not matched to a gene: 7. CDR3 loop: CASSLALAGGWLETQYF. The CDR3 DNA is TGTGCCAGCAGCTTAGCTCTAGCGGGGGGGTGGCTGGAGACCCAGTACTTC.

This clonotype has a count of ten or more. The V and J genes are TRBV20-1 and TRBJ2-3; D is uncertain. CDR1 and CDR2 (germline): DFQATT, SNEGSKA (reference sequence). The CDR3 spans 14 residues. V shed 0 bases and J shed 3 bases, with 10 bases lying between them. The CDR3 nucleotides read TGCAGTGCTAGAGATTCAGTTTTGACAGATACGCAGTATTTT. This codes for CSARDSVLTDTQYF.

The chain carries TRBV12-3 or TRBV12-4 and TRBJ1-6; the D gene is possibly TRBD1 (5 bases). This CDR3 comprises 17 residues. CDR3 sequence reads: CTFCLAVGDRPGSPLHF. The DNA for the CDR3 is TGTACCTTCTGTTTAGCTGTGGGGGATAGGCCGGGTTCACCCCTCCACTTT.

This clonotype was counted many times. The V call is TRBV4-1, the J call TRBJ2-7; D is unclear. The germline CDR1 and CDR2 sequences are MGHRA and YSYEKL. Trimming took off 4 bases at V and 1 base at J, with 11 bases between the two ends. The CDR3 contains 14 residues. The CDR3 DNA follows: TGCGCCAGCAGCCTAATTGACTCGTCCTACGAGCAGTACTTC. The encoded protein is CASSLIDSSYEQYF.

This clonotype has a count of ten or more. The V call is TRBV7-8, the J call TRBJ2-1, with D possibly matching TRBD2 (5 bases). Per germline, CDR1 SGHVS and CDR2 FQNEAQ. The V end lost 4 bases, the J end lost 3 bases, and 13 bases lay between the germline ends. This CDR3 is 15 amino acids long. The chain's CDR3 is CASSSLHTSYNEQFF. DNA for the CDR3: TGTGCCAGCAGCTCCCTTCATACTAGCTACAATGAGCAGTTCTTC.

This clonotype was seen at least ten times. The rearrangement uses TRBV4-1 and TRBJ2-7; D may be TRBD2 (6 bases). Germline values: CDR1 MGHRA, CDR2 YSYEKL. This CDR3 has 15 residues. Trimming removed 3 bases from V and 4 bases from J, with 16 bases in between. The CDR3 nucleotides are TGCGCCAGCAGCCACCCCGGCGGGATCGAATACGAGCAGTACTTC. It specifies CASSHPGGIEYEQYF.

CDR3 bases: TGCGCCAGCAGCTTGGTACCAGCGGGGGGCCACGTACGCACAGATACGCAGTATTTT. As protein: CASSLVPAGGHVRTDTQYF. This sequence joins TRBV5-1 and TRBJ2-3, with TRBD2 matching 9 bases. There are 19 residues in the CDR3. With V trimmed by 0 bases and J by 1 base, 12 bases remained unmatched. Germline loops: CDR1 SGHRS, CDR2 YFSETQ.

This clonotype was seen ten or more times. The rearrangement joins TRBV27 to TRBJ2-3; D could derive from TRBD1 or TRBD2 (5 bases each). The germline CDR1 and CDR2 sequences are MNHEY and SMNVEV (reference sequence). The V end was cut by 4 bases, the J end by 0 bases, with 11 bases between. The CDR3 runs 15 residues. CDR3 sequence reads: CASSSLGGSTDTQYF. CDR3 DNA: TGTGCCAGCAGTTCCCTTGGGGGTAGCACAGATACGCAGTATTTT.

The DNA for the CDR3 is TGTGCCACCAGCAGAGTAGAGAGCCGGGGAGAGACCCAGTACTTC. Its protein product is CATSRVESRGETQYF. The chain joins TRBV15 to TRBJ2-5, with a possible D match to TRBD2 (5 bases). The ends were cut back, 1 base at V and 4 bases at J, with 13 bases in the middle. This CDR3 comprises 15 residues. The germline gives CDR1 LNHNV, CDR2 YYDKDF (reference sequence).

This clonotype was seen many times. The gene calls are TRBV25-1 and TRBJ2-1, with D tentatively TRBD1 (6 bases). The germline CDR1 and CDR2 sequences are MGHDK and SYGVNS. V was clipped by 4 bases and J by 0 bases, with 22 bases between them. This CDR3 has 19 amino acids. The CDR3, as DNA: TGTGCCAGCAGTGCTCCCAGGGGCCCTACCCCAGGCTCCTACAATGAGCAGTTCTTC. Translated, it gives CASSAPRGPTPGSYNEQFF.

A word on this clonotype: A much larger clone is a single base away; this may be a read error. The chain couples TRBV5-6 to TRBJ2-1; D remains ambiguous. CDR3 size: 13 residues. Germline V lookup: CDR1 SGHDT, CDR2 YYEEEE. In DNA form, the CDR3 reads TGTGCCTGCAGCTTGTACAATGGCCGGGAGCAGTTCTTC. Translation: CACSLYNGREQFF. Filled out from reference TRBV5-6 and TRBJ2-1, the complete variable domain reads DAGVTQSPTHLIKTRGQQVTLRCSPKSGHDTVSWYQQALGQGPQFIFQYYEEEERQRGNFPDRFSGHQFPNYSSELNVNALLLGDSALYLCACSLYNGREQFFGPGTRLTVL.

This clonotype was seen at least ten times. For the CDR3, the DNA is TGCGCCAGCAGCCAAGTCGACGGGGGCGGACCTGGCTACACCTTC. The encoded protein is CASSQVDGGGPGYTF. This chain connects TRBV4-3 to TRBJ1-2, with D maybe TRBD1 (6 bases). V was cut by 1 base and J by 7 bases, with 16 bases left in between. The CDR3 consists of 15 residues. CDR1 LGHNA and CDR2 YSLEER come from the germline V gene.

This clonotype was recorded a few times. The rearrangement links TRBV4-3 to TRBJ1-1; tentative D call: TRBD1 (6 bases). This CDR3 is built from 14 residues. Trimming removed 0 bases at V and 6 bases at J, with 11 bases between. Germline V gene sequence: CDR1 LGHNA, CDR2 YSLEER. CDR3 residues: CASSQERGAPEAFF. The CDR3 nucleotides read TGCGCCAGCAGCCAAGAGCGGGGGGCACCTGAAGCTTTCTTT.

This clonotype was counted between two and nine times. The gene calls are TRBV29-1 and TRBJ2-1; D is undetermined. Germline CDR1 and CDR2: SQVTM and ANQGSEA. The CDR3 is 12 residues long. V gave up 2 bases and J gave up 7 bases, with 9 bases separating them. The CDR3 sequence is CSVETQSNEQFF. In nucleotides, the CDR3 is TGCAGCGTTGAAACACAAAGTAATGAGCAGTTCTTC.

This clonotype was found many times. The V gene is TRBV6-2 or TRBV6-3, the J gene TRBJ2-5; maybe TRBD2 (6 bases). Germline V gene sequence: CDR1 MNHEY, CDR2 SVGEGT. The CDR3 consists of 10 residues. Trimming took 8 bases from V and 5 from J, leaving 6 bases between them. The CDR3 here is CASRGETQYF. CDR3 nucleotide sequence: TGTGCCAGCCGGGGGGAGACCCAGTACTTC.

For this clonotype: A much larger clone sits a single nucleotide away, making a read error possible. The genes are TRBV7-9 and TRBJ2-2; D remains unclear. V lost 3 bases and J lost 5, with 4 bases in between. Germline V gives CDR1 SEHNR, CDR2 FQNEAQ (reference sequence). The CDR3 covers 12 residues. The CDR3 DNA sequence: TGTGCCAGCAGCTTTTGGACCGGGGAGCTGTTTTTT. It yields the protein CASSFWTGELFF.